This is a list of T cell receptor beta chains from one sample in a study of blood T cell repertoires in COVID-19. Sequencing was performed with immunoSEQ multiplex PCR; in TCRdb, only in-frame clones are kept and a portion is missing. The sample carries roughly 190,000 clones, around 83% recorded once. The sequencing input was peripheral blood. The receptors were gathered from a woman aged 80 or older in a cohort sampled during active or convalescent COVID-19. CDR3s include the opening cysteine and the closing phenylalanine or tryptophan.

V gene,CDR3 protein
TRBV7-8,CASSYSDRRRDRANEKLFF
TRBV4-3,CASSQPDRYNEQFF
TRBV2,CASSETGQGAFGYTF
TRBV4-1,CASSQLGQPQHF
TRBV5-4,CASSSGSSYEQYF
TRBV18,CASSPGLSRDNEQFF
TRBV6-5,CASSRLLDRSYEQYF
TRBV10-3,CAMADSEVGTDTQYF
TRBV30,CAWSVGGSRYQPQHF
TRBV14,CASSQGGMNTEAFF
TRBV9,CASSVVAGGDEQFF
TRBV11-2,CASSLGGRDSGNTIYF
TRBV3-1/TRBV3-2,CASSQGAGEQFF
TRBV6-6,CAGRGELNTEAFF
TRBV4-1,CASSRLAGETQYF
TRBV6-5,CASTRQGWTFF
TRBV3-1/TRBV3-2,CASSLGLAGNNEQFF
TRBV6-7,CASSYRPRAKGPSNYGYTF
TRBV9,CASSVASGGGGNTIYF
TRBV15,CATSRGQGLDSPLHF
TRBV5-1,CASSPGLAGGLDTQYF
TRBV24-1,CATSHLAINTEAFF
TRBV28,CASSRWQGSQPQHF
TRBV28,CASSWGQNYGYTF